The TCR beta chain under discussion was sequenced for a study of blood T cell repertoires in COVID-19. Study information: Acute and convalescent COVID-19 specimens originated in the United States, Italy and Spain. T cells, B-cell-depleted T cells, or PBMCs provided the cDNA or gDNA that served as material.

V shed 1 base, J shed 4 bases, and the junction held 3 bases outside the gene matches. The CDR3 length is 15 residues. Germline CDR1 and CDR2: KGHSH and LQKENI. In the original analysis: How many nucleated cells were present was estimated from reference gene primer amplification. This table comes from immunoSEQ multiplex PCR, and its TCRdb copy is limited to in-frame clones, with some not included. That table is the source of V, J and clone size, and D and trimming were worked out from the DNA. Here the sample spans about 310,000 clones, about 89% being singletons. Study members were between about 18 and 90 years old and lived in about two dozen US regions.

The sample consisted of PBMCs or T cells enriched from blood (not recorded which). The rearrangement links TRBV18 to TRBJ2-5; 10 bases align to TRBD1. This sequence originates from a woman aged 40 to 50 who had recovered from COVID-19. In DNA, the CDR3 is TGTGCCAGCTCACCACGACAGGGGGCGGGAGAGACCCAGTACTTC. It codes for CASSPRQGAGETQYF.